This is a list of T cell receptor beta chains from one sample in a study of blood T cell repertoires in COVID-19. Assay used: immunoSEQ multiplex PCR; TCRdb lists only in-frame clones, some missing. Among around 130,000 clones listed, roughly 80% were seen once. Sequences were obtained from PBMCs or T cells enriched from blood (not recorded which). The receptors stem from a man younger than 40 who had recovered from COVID-19. CDR3s include the opening cysteine and the closing phenylalanine or tryptophan. The D gene is left open where the match is weak. The size of a clone is reported for some rows only, either as once, few or many, or as a class for expanded clones.

>TRBV5-1|TRBD2|TRBJ2-1|NA|15
TGCGCCAGCAGCCAGACTAGCGGGAATTGGAATGAGCAGTTCTTC
CASSQTSGNWNEQFF
>TRBV5-4|TRBD1|TRBJ2-2|few|16
TGTGCCAGCAGCTTGAGGGGACAGGGTTCCACCGGGGAGCTGTTTTTT
CASSLRGQGSTGELFF
>TRBV10-3|NA|TRBJ1-5|many|15
TGTGCCATCAGTGACTCAGGGAATGTGAATCAGCCCCAGCATTTT
CAISDSGNVNQPQHF
>TRBV19|TRBD1|TRBJ1-1|NA|19
TGTGCCAGTAGTATTCTTGGGACAGGGATGATCAGCATGAACACTGAAGCTTTCTTT
CASSILGTGMISMNTEAFF
>TRBV28|TRBD1|TRBJ1-2|NA|14
TGTGCCAGCCAACCCGGACAGGACGTTGGTGGCTACACCTTC
CASQPGQDVGGYTF
>TRBV24-1|TRBD1|TRBJ2-1|NA|16
TGTGCCACCAGTGACTCGACAGGGGGCTCCTACAATGAGCAGTTCTTC
CATSDSTGGSYNEQFF
>TRBV19|NA|TRBJ1-1|NA|14
TGTGCCAGTAGTATGGGGGCAGAGTTCACTGAAGCTTTCTTT
CASSMGAEFTEAFF
>TRBV6-1|NA|TRBJ1-5|NA|13
TGTGCCAGCAGTGAAGAGGAGAATCAGCCCCAGCATTTT
CASSEEENQPQHF
>TRBV4-1|NA|TRBJ2-4|once|17
TGCGCCAGCAGCCAAGATCACGTGTTGGGGGGTAAAAACATTCAGTACTTC
CASSQDHVLGGKNIQYF
>TRBV5-6|TRBD1|TRBJ1-1|NA|15
TGTGCCAGCAGCTTGGGGACCCCAGGGGGTGCTGAAGCTTTCTTT
CASSLGTPGGAEAFF
>TRBV11-2|TRBD2|TRBJ2-1|NA|14
TGTGCCAGCAGCTTAGTACGGGGGGACAATGAGCAGTTCTTC
CASSLVRGDNEQFF
>TRBV20-1|NA|TRBJ2-4|once|14
TGCAGTGCTAGTAGTGGGAGGGCCAAAAACATTCAGTACTTC
CSASSGRAKNIQYF
>TRBV7-9|TRBD1|TRBJ2-7|NA|15
TGTGCCAGCAGCTTACTGGACAGGGGGGATGACGAGCAGTACTTC
CASSLLDRGDDEQYF
>TRBV4-1|NA|TRBJ2-5|NA|14
TGCGCCAGCAGCCAAGTTGTCCGCGTCGAGACCCAGTACTTC
CASSQVVRVETQYF
>TRBV19|NA|TRBJ1-3|once|16
TGTGCCAGTAGTATCCGGCAGGCCCTCTCTGGAAACACCATATATTTT
CASSIRQALSGNTIYF
>TRBV5-1|TRBD1|TRBJ2-5|NA|15
TGCGCCAGCAGCTTGGAGGGGACAGGGGGCGAGACCCAGTACTTC
CASSLEGTGGETQYF